A single TCR beta chain is shown here with its context. The table came from immunoSEQ multiplex PCR; TCRdb's copy has only in-frame clones and leaves some out. Found here are 14,000 or so clones, approximately 97% of them singletons; the top ten hold approximately 3.9%. Between the trimmed V and J ends, which lost 0 bases and 6 bases, there was a span of 12 bases. CDR1 is PRHDT and CDR2 is FYEKMQ in the germline V gene (reference sequence). This CDR3 region has 15 residues. The record originates from a study of T cell clonotyping in hematopoietic cell transplantation. The V gene is TRBV13, the J gene TRBJ1-3; D uncertain. The input for sequencing was peripheral blood mononuclear cells, taken 30 days after allogeneic stem cell transplant. The receptor was derived from a female patient between 50 and 60 years old who had an allogeneic stem cell transplant from an unrelated donor, so T cells may come from the graft donor. Some clones in this sample may be carry-over from other donors' samples. The CDR3 sequence is CASSLGLAEANTIYF. CDR3 sequence (DNA): TGTGCCAGCAGCTTAGGCCTAGCCGAGGCAAACACCATATATTTT. Supplemented by reference TRBV13 and TRBJ1-3, the full variable domain reads AAGVIQSPRHLIKEKRETATLKCYPIPRHDTVYWYQQGPGQDPQFLISFYEKMQSDKGSIPDRFSAQQFSDYHSELNMSSLELGDSALYFCASSLGLAEANTIYFGEGSWLTVV.